This record looks at one T cell receptor (beta chain) sequence and its context. Its target is unknown. The data were obtained in a study of blood T cells in healthy people across ages. Then a second PCR, running roughly 7 to 11 cycles, was carried out with a sample-barcoded 5' primer and a J-beta primer mix. TCRdb fed the 5' RACE reads into MiXCR, producing one record per CDR3 protein. The sample contains over 1.5 million distinct CDR3 sequences, approximately 50% of which appear only once. Points from the study as a whole: Because donor CMV status was unknown, expanded clonotype changes were possibly confounded.

Trimming cost V 1 base and J 10 bases; bases outside gene matches: 11. Looked up from germline, CDR1 is MDHEN and CDR2 is SYDVKM. The CDR3 spans 16 residues. The TCR sequence derives from a middle-aged woman in good health. Sample: blood. V gene TRBV28 combines with J gene TRBJ2-1, with 9 bases lining up with TRBD1. Here the CDR3 reads CASSLLDRGMGGEQFF. The CDR3 coding sequence is TGTGCCAGCAGTTTATTGGACAGGGGTATGGGAGGCGAGCAGTTCTTC.